This T cell receptor (beta chain) was captured in a study of patients and donors after allogeneic stem cell transplantation. Each CDR3 protein gets one entry after TCRdb re-called the RT-PCR reads with MiXCR. The profile shows roughly 940,000 distinct CDR3 sequences, over 15% of them singletons. This CDR3 has 16 amino acids. The V gene's germline CDR1 is KGHDR and CDR2 SFDVKD. V lost 1 base, J lost 0 bases, and 8 bases lay in between. The sequenced sample was blood, either unsorted or a sorted T cell fraction (not recorded which). The TCR sequence derives from a human donor who was either an allogeneic HSCT recipient or a stem cell or donor lymphocyte infusion donor (not recorded which). It is not recorded whose cells these are; they may come from a transplant donor. The chain is built from TRBV24-1 and TRBJ2-2; D may match TRBD1 or TRBD2 (5 bases each). The CDR3 DNA follows: TGTGCCACCAGTGATTTCCGAGGGGCGAACACCGGGGAGCTGTTTTTT. This translates into CATSDFRGANTGELFF.